Listed below are T cell receptor beta chains from one sample, sequenced in a study of cytomegalovirus exposure and HLA in healthy donors. Profiling relied on immunoSEQ multiplex PCR, and the TCRdb table lists in-frame clones only, not all of them. The sample shows 100,000 to 150,000 clones, 73% of them seen only once. The sequenced sample was PBMCs. All receptors come from a man aged 60-69 years in good health and CMV-seropositive. CDR3s include the opening cysteine and the closing phenylalanine or tryptophan. The order of the fields is clone size, J gene, V gene, D gene, CDR3 protein, CDR3 DNA. D genes are given only for firm matches. The size entry is marked missing in some rows and otherwise reads once, few, many or a size class.

- | TRBJ1-2 | TRBV15 | - | CATSRGGQGPDGYTF | TGTGCCACCAGCAGGGGGGGGCAGGGACCGGATGGCTACACCTTC
few | TRBJ2-4 | TRBV15 | - | CATKRGLAKNIQYF | TGTGCCACCAAACGCGGATTAGCCAAAAACATTCAGTACTTC
- | TRBJ1-1 | TRBV11-2 | - | CASSSHPAGTEAFF | TGTGCCAGCAGCTCACACCCAGCGGGCACTGAAGCTTTCTTT
- | TRBJ2-7 | TRBV28 | TRBD1 | CASSALDRERRHF | TGTGCCAGCAGTGCTCTCGACAGGGAGCGGCGCCACTTC
- | TRBJ2-7 | TRBV19 | TRBD2 | CASSIGTSGAYEQYF | TGTGCCAGTAGTATCGGGACTAGCGGGGCCTACGAGCAGTACTTC
- | TRBJ2-3 | TRBV6-6 | - | CASLQGRGTDTQYF | TGTGCCAGCTTACAGGGTAGGGGGACAGATACGCAGTATTTT
few | TRBJ1-1 | TRBV6-6 | - | CASRTGGVNTEAFF | TGTGCCAGCAGGACGGGGGGTGTGAACACTGAAGCTTTCTTT
- | TRBJ1-1 | TRBV25-1 | - | CATSVYTEAFF | TGTGCCACCTCCGTATACACTGAAGCTTTCTTT
- | TRBJ2-7 | TRBV7-3 | TRBD1 | CASSLTAGGSYEQYF | TGTGCCAGCAGCTTAACCGCAGGGGGCTCCTACGAGCAGTACTTC
- | TRBJ2-7 | TRBV7-9 | - | CASSLFLYEQYF | TGTGCCAGCAGCTTATTCCTTTACGAGCAGTACTTC
- | TRBJ2-7 | TRBV6-5 | - | CASSYQGPYEQYF | TGTGCCAGCAGTTACCAGGGGCCCTACGAGCAGTACTTC
- | TRBJ2-1 | TRBV30 | TRBD2 | CAWSVGLAHNEQFF | TGTGCCTGGAGTGTAGGACTAGCTCACAATGAGCAGTTCTTC
- | TRBJ2-3 | TRBV6-5 | TRBD2 | CASRLAGVNTDTQYF | TGTGCCAGCCGACTAGCGGGGGTTAACACAGATACGCAGTATTTT
- | TRBJ2-7 | TRBV5-1 | TRBD1 | CASSLGTGLLEQYF | TGCGCCAGCAGCTTAGGGACAGGACTCCTCGAGCAGTACTTC
- | TRBJ1-1 | TRBV5-6 | TRBD1 | CASSAPQGARPFTEAFF | TGTGCCAGCAGCGCTCCACAGGGGGCCAGACCGTTCACTGAAGCTTTCTTT
- | TRBJ2-3 | TRBV29-1 | - | CSVDREVGTDTQYF | TGCAGCGTTGACAGGGAGGTAGGCACAGATACGCAGTATTTT
- | TRBJ2-5 | TRBV28 | - | CASSLGSGQETQYF | TGTGCCAGCAGTTTAGGTAGCGGCCAAGAGACCCAGTACTTC
- | TRBJ1-5 | TRBV7-2 | - | CASSYAPNQPQHF | TGTGCCAGCAGCTACGCGCCCAATCAGCCCCAGCATTTT
- | TRBJ2-5 | TRBV29-1 | - | CSVGVGGIQETQYF | TGCAGCGTTGGGGTGGGGGGAATTCAAGAGACCCAGTACTTC
- | TRBJ2-7 | TRBV2 | TRBD2 | CASMRRGAYEQYF | TGTGCCAGCATGCGGCGGGGGGCCTACGAGCAGTACTTC
- | TRBJ1-1 | TRBV7-3 | - | CASSLNPGRENTEAFF | TGTGCCAGCAGCTTAAACCCGGGCAGGGAGAACACTGAAGCTTTCTTT
- | TRBJ1-6 | TRBV11-2 | - | CASSSRLKTSPLHF | TGTGCCAGCAGCTCGAGACTGAAAACCTCACCCCTCCACTTT
- | TRBJ1-4 | TRBV15 | - | CATSRNRGAEKLFF | TGTGCCACCAGCAGGAATCGAGGCGCTGAAAAACTGTTTTTT
- | TRBJ2-7 | TRBV7-8 | - | CASSPLYEQYF | TGTGCCAGCAGCCCTTTATACGAGCAGTACTTC
- | TRBJ2-5 | TRBV9 | TRBD2 | CASSAVAGERETQYF | TGTGCCAGCAGCGCCGTTGCGGGGGAGAGAGAGACCCAGTACTTC
- | TRBJ1-3 | TRBV7-3 | - | CASSLGSWVRDTIYF | TGTGCCAGCAGCTTAGGGTCATGGGTCCGGGACACCATATATTTT
- | TRBJ1-2 | TRBV18 | - | CASSPDRQAPDGYTF | TGTGCCAGCTCACCCGATCGACAGGCTCCCGATGGCTACACCTTC
- | TRBJ2-7 | TRBV7-9 | - | CASSLDLTGGKQYF | TGTGCCAGCAGCTTAGATCTCACCGGGGGTAAGCAGTACTTC